The entry below describes one TCR beta chain. TCRdb's table, derived via immunoSEQ multiplex PCR, lists solely in-frame clones and lacks some. In the table there are over 85,000 clones, roughly 88% of which are singletons. Germline values: CDR1 SGHVS, CDR2 FQNEAQ. The length of the CDR3 is 14 residues. V lost 5 bases, J lost 7 bases, and 18 bases lay in between. These data belong to a study of radiotherapy plus CTLA-4 blockade in lung cancer. Looking at the study overall: Objective response rate was 18%; disease control rate, about 28%.

CTLA-4 blockade with ipilimumab, together with focal radiation, was given to patients with chemo-refractory metastatic non-small-cell lung cancer. This specimen was peripheral blood, taken from a patient treated with radiotherapy plus ipilimumab. The sequence derives from a human donor with non-small cell lung cancer that progressed on radiotherapy plus ipilimumab. The genes are TRBV7-8 and TRBJ2-7; D may be TRBD1 or TRBD2 (5 bases each). The CDR3 DNA reads TGTGCCAGCAGCCCAAGTGGGGGTACGAGGGAGCAGTACTTC. Its protein product is CASSPSGGTREQYF.